The rows below give T cell receptor beta chains drawn from one sample of a study of blood T cell repertoires in COVID-19. The assay was immunoSEQ multiplex PCR, and TCRdb's table has in-frame clones only and misses some. Counted here are over 300,000 clones, roughly 88% occurring once; the ten biggest clones make up under 2.5%. Source material: PBMCs or T cells enriched from blood (not recorded which). Every receptor here comes from a man aged 30 to 39 who had recovered from COVID-19. Both conserved end residues are part of each CDR3. D genes are given only for firm matches. Clone size is given for some rows only: seen once, a few or many times, or a class if the clone is expanded.

TGTGCCAGCAGTGAAGGTACAGGGGAGGCTGCTTTCTTT CASSEGTGEAAFF TRBD1 TRBV2 - TRBJ1-1
TGTGCCAGCAGCCCAGCTGCGGCCTCTGGAAACACCATATATTTT CASSPAAASGNTIYF - TRBV9 - TRBJ1-3
TGTGCCAGCAAGGCAGTAGAACAGGGCGACGAGCAGTACTTC CASKAVEQGDEQYF - TRBV6-5 few TRBJ2-7
TGTGCCAGCTCACCAAGGCCTAGCGGGGGCCTCACAGATACGCAGTATTTT CASSPRPSGGLTDTQYF TRBD2 TRBV18 - TRBJ2-3
TGCGCCAGCAGCTTGGAGGGCAGGGGGAGCACTGAAGCTTTCTTT CASSLEGRGSTEAFF TRBD1 TRBV5-1 - TRBJ1-1
TGTGCCAGCAGCTCAACTGCCGGGACAGCCGTTGAAAAACTGTTTTTT CASSSTAGTAVEKLFF TRBD1 TRBV7-9 - TRBJ1-4
TGTGCCATGGGGGGACAGTCCTACGAGCAGTACTTC CAMGGQSYEQYF - TRBV10-3 - TRBJ2-7
TGCAGCGCCCGACCCGGGACAGCCTACGAGCAGTACTTC CSARPGTAYEQYF TRBD1 TRBV29-1 - TRBJ2-7
TGTGCCAGCAGCTATACAGGTTTCTACGAGCAGTACTTC CASSYTGFYEQYF - TRBV6-5 - TRBJ2-7
TGTGCCAGCAGCTTGGAACCTAGCGGGGGCTTCTCAGATACGCAGTATTTT CASSLEPSGGFSDTQYF TRBD2 TRBV5-6 - TRBJ2-3
TGTGCCAGCAGCTTAGGAAGACAGGGGGCCCTGGGCTACACCTTC CASSLGRQGALGYTF TRBD1 TRBV7-9 - TRBJ1-2
TGTGCCAGCAGCTTGGACCAGGGAGGGACTGAAGCTTTCTTT CASSLDQGGTEAFF - TRBV5-6 - TRBJ1-1
TGCGCCAGCAGCCGCACACTAGCGGGGGGGCCAGAGACCCAGTACTTC CASSRTLAGGPETQYF TRBD2 TRBV4-1 - TRBJ2-5
TGTGCCAGCAGTCGATTGGGCAGAAGCAATCAGCCCCAGCATTTT CASSRLGRSNQPQHF - TRBV6-2/TRBV6-3 - TRBJ1-5
TGTGCCAGTAGTATGGGACAGCGGTCCTATGGCTACACCTTC CASSMGQRSYGYTF TRBD1 TRBV19 - TRBJ1-2
TGTGCCAGCAGTCCTAAAAGGACAGGGTACGAGCAGTACTTC CASSPKRTGYEQYF TRBD1 TRBV27 - TRBJ2-7
TGTGCTCGCCCGGGGGGGGCGACTGAAGCTTTCTTT CARPGGATEAFF - TRBV27 - TRBJ1-1
TGTGCCAGCTCCGAGCGGGGGGGGGCAGATACGCAGTATTTT CASSERGGADTQYF TRBD2 TRBV6-5 - TRBJ2-3
TGTGCCAGTAGTATCATGCCTAACAATGAGCAGTTCTTC CASSIMPNNEQFF - TRBV19 few TRBJ2-1
TGTGCCAGCAGCCTCTCTCCACAGGTTTTAAGCTCCTATAATTCACCCCTCCACTTT CASSLSPQVLSSYNSPLHF - TRBV5-5 - TRBJ1-6
TGTGCCAGCAGCCCGACAGGGGATGGGGGCTACACCTTC CASSPTGDGGYTF TRBD1 TRBV7-9 - TRBJ1-2
TGTGCCACGACAGGGGACCGATACGAGCAGTACTTC CATTGDRYEQYF TRBD1 TRBV19 - TRBJ2-7
TGTGCCAGCAGTGAGGCATCAAAACTAGCTAACAATGAGCAGTTCTTC CASSEASKLANNEQFF - TRBV25-1 - TRBJ2-1
TGTGCCAGCAGCGTTACTTCTGGAGAGACCCAGTACTTC CASSVTSGETQYF - TRBV7-2 - TRBJ2-5
TGTGCCAGCTCACCAGGCCTAGCGGGGGTACAGGAGACCCAGTACTTC CASSPGLAGVQETQYF TRBD2 TRBV18 - TRBJ2-5
TGTGCCACACATCACAAGGGGGCCTTCGGGTTCAATCAGCCCCAGCATTTT CATHHKGAFGFNQPQHF TRBD1 TRBV19 few TRBJ1-5
TGTGCCAGCGCACCCGGGCCCTTGGGAGGGACAGGGATGGGGAATCAGCCCCAGCATTTT CASAPGPLGGTGMGNQPQHF TRBD1 TRBV2 - TRBJ1-5
TGCGCCAGCAGCCCGGACAGGGAGGGGGCAAGCAATCAGCCCCAGCATTTT CASSPDREGASNQPQHF TRBD1 TRBV4-1 many TRBJ1-5
TGTGCCAGCAGCAACTTAAAGACCTACGAGCAGTACTTC CASSNLKTYEQYF - TRBV6-5 - TRBJ2-7
TGCAGCGTTGCTAGCGGGGGTCCAGATACGCAGTATTTT CSVASGGPDTQYF TRBD2 TRBV29-1 - TRBJ2-3
TGTGCCAGCAAACGGGCAGCCGGGGGAGAGACCCAGTACTTC CASKRAAGGETQYF - TRBV19 few TRBJ2-5
TGTGCCAGCAGTTCCCTTGCCCCGGCGGGAGGAAACACCATATATTTT CASSSLAPAGGNTIYF - TRBV25-1 - TRBJ1-3
TGTGCCAGTAGTACAGACAGGGGATTGCGGGAAAAACTGTTTTTT CASSTDRGLREKLFF TRBD1 TRBV19 - TRBJ1-4
TGTGCCAGCAGTACTTTATATGGCTACACCTTC CASSTLYGYTF - TRBV12-3/TRBV12-4 few TRBJ1-2
TGTGCCAGCAGTAAGAGCTACGAGCAGTACTTC CASSKSYEQYF - TRBV6-5 - TRBJ2-7
TGTGCCAGCAGCGGACAGGAGGACACTGAAGCTTTCTTT CASSGQEDTEAFF TRBD1 TRBV14 few TRBJ1-1
TGCGCCAGCAGCTTGGGGAGGACAGGGGAAGGTGAAAAACTGTTTTTT CASSLGRTGEGEKLFF TRBD1 TRBV5-1 - TRBJ1-4
TGTGCCACATCAGGGGGCGAAGAGACCCAGTACTTC CATSGGEETQYF TRBD1 TRBV24-1 - TRBJ2-5
TGTGCCAGCAGCTTGGAGGGGCCTGGAGAGACCCAGTACTTC CASSLEGPGETQYF - TRBV5-4 - TRBJ2-5
TGTGCCAGCAGCCACCCTAGGACTTCCCGTTTGGAGCAGTTCTTC CASSHPRTSRLEQFF - TRBV7-8 once TRBJ2-1
TGTGCCAGCAGCCGGGAGTTGGACCCCGTGGATTCACCCCTCCACTTT CASSRELDPVDSPLHF - TRBV5-6 - TRBJ1-6
TGTGCCAGTAGTATTGCGGATACGCAGTATTTT CASSIADTQYF - TRBV19 few TRBJ2-3
TGTGCCAGCAGCAAAGGGGTGGGCGAGCAGTACTTC CASSKGVGEQYF - TRBV12-3/TRBV12-4 - TRBJ2-7
TGCGCCAGCAGGACGGGACAACCGAATTCACCCCTCCACTTT CASRTGQPNSPLHF - TRBV10-1 once TRBJ1-6
TGTGCCAGCTCACTAACAGGGGCGAATTCACCCCTCCACTTT CASSLTGANSPLHF TRBD1 TRBV18 - TRBJ1-6
TGTGCCAGCAGTGAACGGGACAGGATAAACTATGGCTACACCTTC CASSERDRINYGYTF TRBD1 TRBV6-1 - TRBJ1-2
TGCGCCAGCAGCCAAGTAACTAGCGACCAAGAGACCCAGTACTTC CASSQVTSDQETQYF TRBD2 TRBV4-1 once TRBJ2-5
TGTGCCAGCAGTGGACGAACTGGCGGGACTGAAGCTTTCTTT CASSGRTGGTEAFF - TRBV27 - TRBJ1-1
TGTGCCAGCACCCCGGCCCGGGCTAACTATGGCTACACCTTC CASTPARANYGYTF - TRBV7-2 - TRBJ1-2
TGTGCCTGGGGGAGTGGTCTCAACACCATATATTTT CAWGSGLNTIYF - TRBV30 - TRBJ1-3
TGTGCCACCAGCCAGGATGTGACTACAATGAGGGATGATGGCTACACCTTC CATSQDVTTMRDDGYTF - TRBV15 - TRBJ1-2
TGTGCCAGCAGCCAAGGTGGGCGCCCGGCGGATACGCAGTATTTT CASSQGGRPADTQYF - TRBV4-2 - TRBJ2-3
TGTGCCAGCAGCTTAGATAACACGGGGACAGCACCCCGGGGCTATGGCTACACCTTC CASSLDNTGTAPRGYGYTF TRBD1 TRBV11-3 - TRBJ1-2
TGTGCCAGCTCGCCTCAGGGGCCAGATACGCAGTATTTT CASSPQGPDTQYF - TRBV18 - TRBJ2-3